Listed below are T cell receptor delta chains from one sample, sequenced in a study of human gamma delta and Vdelta1 T cells. TCRdb processed the PCR reads again with the CATT caller. The repertoire holds some 13,000 delta-chain clones, with roughly 50% as singletons. Antigens for these TCRs are unknown. Sequencing was done on a sample of Vdelta1 gamma-delta T cells from blood grown in culture (DOT cells). The receptors were sampled from a human donor in good health. Each CDR3 is given with its conserved first and last residue. D genes are given only for firm matches. Only some rows state a clone size, as once, few, many or a class for expanded clones.

j_gene	v_gene	abundance	d_gene	CDR3nt	CDR3aa
TRDJ1	TRDV1	few	NA	TGTGCTCTTGGGGAAGGCCAACAAAACCGGGGGACGTACACCGATAAACTCATCTTT	CALGEGQQNRGTYTDKLIF
TRDJ1	TRDV1	NA	TRDD3	TGTGCTCTTGGGGAAGCCCCCCATTTCTTCCTCCGTACTGGGGGATACGCGTCCTGCGATAAACTCATCTTT	CALGEAPHFFLRTGGYASCDKLIF
TRDJ1	TRDV1	NA	NA	TGTGCTCTTGGGGAACTGGGCCTTCACGGAATTATGTACACCGATAAACTCATCTTT	CALGELGLHGIMYTDKLIF
TRDJ1	TRDV1	few	TRDD3	TGTGCTCTTGGGGAACGTGGGTCACTGGGGGTAGCCACCGATAAACTCATCTTT	CALGERGSLGVATDKLIF
TRDJ1	TRDV1	NA	NA	TGTGCTCTTGGGGATTCCCCGCCTAATACCCGGTACCACAGATTAAGTAAAAACACCGATAAACTCATCTTT	CALGDSPPNTRYHRLSKNTDKLIF
TRDJ1	TRDV1	NA	NA	TGTGCTCTTGGGGAAGGGGGGCTCCAAGGATACCCCGGGTACACCGATAAACTCATCTTT	CALGEGGLQGYPGYTDKLIF
TRDJ1	TRDV1	NA	NA	TGTGCTCTTGGGGAATCCGTCGATGTGTACTGGGAAATGGGCGGCGGGGATAAACTCATCTTT	CALGESVDVYWEMGGGDKLIF
TRDJ1	TRDV1	NA	TRDD3	TGTGCTCTTGGGGAACTCCTAATGAGGCGCCTCGCCTACTGGGGGATAAGACTGGATAAACTCATCTTT	CALGELLMRRLAYWGIRLDKLIF
TRDJ1	TRDV1	NA	TRDD3	TGTGCTCTTGGGGAACTGCACCTCTTGGGGGAGACAGTCCCTGAAAGTGCCGATAAACTCATCTTT	CALGELHLLGETVPESADKLIF
TRDJ1	TRDV1	NA	NA	TGTGCTCTTGGGGAACTCGGAAGTACTGGTTACACCGATAAACTCATCTTT	CALGELGSTGYTDKLIF
TRDJ1	TRDV1	NA	NA	TGTGCTCTTGGGGAACTCAGTCCTTCCGACACAAGTACCGATAAACTCATCTTT	CALGELSPSDTSTDKLIF
TRDJ1	TRDV1	NA	NA	TGTGCTCTTGGGGATCTGACCTTCCCCCTGGGGGCTAAAGCAGGCGATAAACTCATCTTT	CALGDLTFPLGAKAGDKLIF
TRDJ1	TRDV1	once	NA	TGTGCTCTTGGGGAACTACTTCCCACGGGGGGGACCGATAAACTCATCTTT	CALGELLPTGGTDKLIF
TRDJ1	TRDV1	NA	TRDD3	TGTGCTCTTGGGCCAGCAGACTGGGGGACTGGGGGTAGCGATAAACTCATCTTT	CALGPADWGTGGSDKLIF
TRDJ1	TRDV1	NA	TRDD2	TGTGCTCTTGGGGAATTCCTTCCTCAGTACTCCCACACCGATAAACTCATCTTT	CALGEFLPQYSHTDKLIF
TRDJ1	TRDV1	NA	NA	TGTGCTCTTGGGGGTCCTGAAATCTGGTACACCGATAAACTCATCTTT	CALGGPEIWYTDKLIF
TRDJ1	TRDV1	NA	TRDD3	TGTGCTCTTGGGGACTTTTCCTACATCCATGGACTGGGGGATACGCGCACCGATAAACTCATCTTT	CALGDFSYIHGLGDTRTDKLIF
TRDJ1	TRDV1	few	TRDD3	TGTGCTCTTGGGGAACGACCCTCCCAACTGGGGGATACACTAGTTCACACCGATAAACTCATCTTT	CALGERPSQLGDTLVHTDKLIF
TRDJ1	TRDV1	few	TRDD3	TGTGCTCTTGGGGAAGGTCCTAAACTGGGGGACCGGTACACCGATAAACTCATCTTT	CALGEGPKLGDRYTDKLIF
TRDJ1	TRDV1	NA	TRDD3	TGTGCTCTTGGGGAACTATTGACTGGGGGGAACACCGATAAACTCATCTTT	CALGELLTGGNTDKLIF
TRDJ1	TRDV1	NA	TRDD3	TGTGCTCTTGGGGAACTCCGCACTGGGGGATCCTCCCCCGATAAACTCATCTTT	CALGELRTGGSSPDKLIF
TRDJ1	TRDV1	NA	TRDD2	TGTGCTCTTGGGGGACATCGCCGCCTTCCTACTACTTTGGCCGATAAACTCATCTTT	CALGGHRRLPTTLADKLIF
TRDJ1	TRDV1	NA	NA	TGTGCTCTTGGGGAATATACTGACGGACCTGACACCGATAAACTCATCTTT	CALGEYTDGPDTDKLIF
TRDJ1	TRDV1	NA	TRDD3	TGTGCTCTTGGGGTCCCAATCCTTCAAATCGGAACTCTGGGGGATACAAGTCAACTCATCTTT	CALGVPILQIGTLGDTSQLIF